The clone carrying this TCR beta chain is medium-sized (0.01 to 0.1%). Its target is not known. This entry comes from a study of tumor-infiltrating lymphocytes in primary liver carcinoma. Overall study results and limits: Pairs of tumor regions overlapped more than tumor-adjacent and tumor-blood pairs did.

Co-extraction of both nucleic acids (RNA and DNA) used roughly 19-33 mg of unsorted bulk tissue. Five separate regions per tumor were sampled. CDR1 is KGHDR, CDR2 SFDVKD, per germline. The V gene lost 7 bases and the J gene lost 4 bases, with 7 bases spanning the gap. The CDR3 covers 13 residues. TCR beta cDNA was prepared out of 500 ng total RNA by means of a constant-region primer. Generation of the TCR beta libraries relied on three nested multiplex PCR rounds using slightly modified ARM-PCR. PCR rounds one and two used TRBV1-TRBV30 forward primers with a C-beta reverse primer for around 11 cycles each. TCRdb re-analysed the multiplex PCR reads in MiXCR, keeping a single row per CDR3 protein. The sample shows around 22,000 distinct CDR3 sequences, around 81% of them seen only once.

The chain joins TRBV24-1 to TRBJ2-6; D possibly uses TRBD1 or TRBD2 (5 bases each). Sequences were obtained from liver tumor tissue from sampling region 2. Subset defined: tumor region T2, inferior pole. This clonotype was sampled from a woman aged 30 to 39 with primary liver carcinoma and hepatitis B virus infection. The CDR3 nucleotides read TGTGCCACCAGAGGGGACGGGGCCAACGTCCTGACTTTC. Amino acid sequence: CATRGDGANVLTF.